The rows below give T cell receptor beta chains drawn from one sample of a study of control samples from healthy donors and cancer patients. Sequenced by immunoSEQ multiplex PCR; TCRdb stores in-frame clones only, minus some. The top ten hold around 6.5% of the sample, which has about 410,000 clones, approximately 90% seen once. Sequenced: PBMCs. Every receptor here comes from a middle-aged man with head and neck cancer. The conserved cysteine and the conserved F or W are not part of the CDR3 here.

V	J	CDR3
TRBV28	TRBJ1-2	ASRVNTQFYGYT
TRBV5-3	TRBJ2-1	ARSLLSKLNEQF
TRBV2	TRBJ2-7	ASSRTGKNEQY
TRBV6-5	TRBJ1-1	ASSPQPGASTEAF
TRBV28	TRBJ1-2	ASSRTGLFGYT
TRBV5-1	TRBJ2-3	ASSFRTSGLETDTQY
TRBV27	TRBJ1-1	ASRPTGATEAF
TRBV7-2	TRBJ2-1	ASSPGRGLEF
TRBV28	TRBJ1-5	ASSFGRGHDQPQH
TRBV5-1	TRBJ2-1	ASSPDGQGAGYEQF
TRBV5-6	TRBJ2-1	ASSLGLGQLYNEQF